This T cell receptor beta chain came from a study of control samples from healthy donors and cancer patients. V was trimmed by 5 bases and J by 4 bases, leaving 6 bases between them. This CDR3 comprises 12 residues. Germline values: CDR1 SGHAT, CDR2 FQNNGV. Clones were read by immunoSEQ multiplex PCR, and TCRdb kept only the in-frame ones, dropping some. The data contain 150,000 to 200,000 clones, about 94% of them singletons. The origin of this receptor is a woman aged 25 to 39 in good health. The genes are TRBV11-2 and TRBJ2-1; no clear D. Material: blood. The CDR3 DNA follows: TGTGCCAGCAGCGCGACGTACAATGAGCAGTTCTTC. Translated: CASSATYNEQFF.